The subject of this entry is one T cell receptor beta chain. Its antigen is as yet unknown. CDR1 is GTSNPN, CDR2 SVGIG, per germline (reference sequence). Trimming pared 4 bases from V and 1 base from J, leaving 13 bases between. The length of the CDR3 is 14 residues. This entry comes from a study of Tregs in tolerant kidney transplant recipients. Study findings and constraints: Antigen-driven expansion was suggested because donor-specific Tregs expanded more than all Tregs in tolerant patients. This study did not directly address biological reproducibility.

Profiled with immunoSEQ multiplex PCR; TCRdb holds only in-frame clones, not every one. This sample has 80,000 or so clones, with 91% found just once. The nonmyeloablative bone marrow transplants came from related graft donors, with transient mixed chimerism. CD4+CD25+CD127- Tregs, CD4+CD25- non-Tregs, CD4 and CD8 cells were sorted. V gene TRBV30 combines with J gene TRBJ2-5; no definite D call. The clonotype was recovered from a human patient who received a combined kidney and bone marrow transplant. The graft donor may have given rise to some T cells. The sample in question was CD4+ T cells from blood (PBMCs), obtained 24 months after the transplant. CDR3 sequence: CAWTPRTVQETQYF. The CDR3 region has the DNA TGTGCCTGGACTCCCCGAACAGTCCAAGAGACCCAGTACTTC.